This T cell receptor (beta chain) was identified during a study of cytomegalovirus exposure and HLA in healthy donors. General study results and limits: TCR beta chains numbering some 160 were designated cytomegalovirus-associated. Confirmation in vitro established that a few CMV-associated chains were specific for CMV antigens.

Germline lookup yields CDR1 LGHNA and CDR2 YSLEER. This CDR3 region has 17 residues. The J segment lost 5 bases and the V segment lost 0 bases, leaving 11 bases of the junction unmatched. With regard to this clone: What it recognizes is unknown.

Sequencing was performed with immunoSEQ multiplex PCR; in TCRdb, only in-frame clones are kept and a portion is missing. Of over 85,000 clones in the sample, approximately 89% were seen once. This chain links TRBV4-3 with TRBJ1-1; TRBD1 matches at 8 bases. Sample: PBMCs. The origin of this receptor is a woman younger than 35 in good health and CMV-seronegative. This chain's CDR3 is CASSQDRLGTGSTEAFF. As DNA, the CDR3 is TGCGCCAGCAGCCAAGATCGCCTGGGGACAGGATCAACTGAAGCTTTCTTT.